This TCR beta chain originates from a study of blood T cell repertoires in COVID-19. CDR3 length: 15 residues. CDR1 is LGHDT, CDR2 YNNKEL, per germline (reference sequence). V lost 4 bases to trimming and J lost 9 bases; unmatched junction nucleotides: 12. In the authors' workflow: Amplifying reference gene primers gave estimates of nucleated cell counts. Clones were read by immunoSEQ multiplex PCR, and TCRdb kept only the in-frame ones, dropping some. That table furnishes V, J and clone size, whereas the DNA furnished D and trimming. This table holds around 200,000 clones, 70% to 90% found once. Sequenced material: peripheral blood. The gene calls are TRBV3-1 (or the pseudogene TRBV3-2) and TRBJ2-5, with TRBD2 matching 9 bases. The clonotype originates from a human donor with active or convalescent COVID-19. The donor label of this sample is uncertain. Here the CDR3 DNA reads TGTGCCAGCAGCCCGGGGCGGGGGGGATCCAGGGCCCAGTACTTC. The encoded protein is CASSPGRGGSRAQYF.